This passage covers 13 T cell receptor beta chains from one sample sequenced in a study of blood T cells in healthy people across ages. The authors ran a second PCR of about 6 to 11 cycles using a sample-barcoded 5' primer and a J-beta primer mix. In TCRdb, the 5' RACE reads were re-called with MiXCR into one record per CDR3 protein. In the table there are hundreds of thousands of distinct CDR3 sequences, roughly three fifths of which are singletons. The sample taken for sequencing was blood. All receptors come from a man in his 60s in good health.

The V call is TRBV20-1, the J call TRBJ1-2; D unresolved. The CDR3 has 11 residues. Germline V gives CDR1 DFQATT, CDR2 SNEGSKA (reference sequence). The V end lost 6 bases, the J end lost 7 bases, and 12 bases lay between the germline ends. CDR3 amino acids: CSARTGPGYTF. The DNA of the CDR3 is TGCAGTGCGAGAACGGGTCCTGGCTACACCTTC.

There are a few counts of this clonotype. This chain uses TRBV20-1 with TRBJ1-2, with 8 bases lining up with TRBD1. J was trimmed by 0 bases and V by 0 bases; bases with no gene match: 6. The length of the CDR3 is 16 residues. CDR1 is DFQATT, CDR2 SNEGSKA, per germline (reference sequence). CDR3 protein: CSARDKRTGPNYGYTF. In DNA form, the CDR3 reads TGCAGTGCTAGAGATAAAAGGACAGGGCCTAACTATGGCTACACCTTC.

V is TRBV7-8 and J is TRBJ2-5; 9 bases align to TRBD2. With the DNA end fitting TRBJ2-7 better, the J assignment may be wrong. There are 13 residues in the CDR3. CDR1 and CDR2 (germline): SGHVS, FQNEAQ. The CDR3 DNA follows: TGTGCCAGCAGCACGAGCGGGGGGATCGAGCAGTACTTC. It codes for CASSTSGGIEQYF.

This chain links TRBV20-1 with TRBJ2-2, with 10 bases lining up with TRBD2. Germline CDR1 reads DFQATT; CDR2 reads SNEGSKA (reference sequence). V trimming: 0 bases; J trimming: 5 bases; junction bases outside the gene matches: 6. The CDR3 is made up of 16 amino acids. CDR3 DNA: TGCAGTGCTAGAGATAGGGTAGCGGGGGGAACCGGGGAGCTGTTTTTT. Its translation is CSARDRVAGGTGELFF.

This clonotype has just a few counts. In nucleotides, the CDR3 is TGCGCCAGCAGCGCGATGATGCAACCGAACACTGAAGCTTTCTTT. Its protein product is CASSAMMQPNTEAFF. The chain links TRBV5-1 to TRBJ1-1; D gene uncertain. Germline lookup yields CDR1 SGHRS and CDR2 YFSETQ. The CDR3 runs 15 residues. The V and J ends lost 4 bases and 1 base respectively, with 14 bases between them.

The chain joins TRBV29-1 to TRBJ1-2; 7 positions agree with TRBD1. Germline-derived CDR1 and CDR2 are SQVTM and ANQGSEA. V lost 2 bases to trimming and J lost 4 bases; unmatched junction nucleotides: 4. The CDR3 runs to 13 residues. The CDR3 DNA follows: TGCAGCGTTGAACCAGGGGGGAGCTATGGCTACACCTTC. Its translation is CSVEPGGSYGYTF.

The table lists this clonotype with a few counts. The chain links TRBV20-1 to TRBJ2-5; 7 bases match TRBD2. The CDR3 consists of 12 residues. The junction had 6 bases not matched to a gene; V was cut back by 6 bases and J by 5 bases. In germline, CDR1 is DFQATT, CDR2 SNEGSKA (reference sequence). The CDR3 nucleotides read TGCAGTGCCGTAGCGGGCCAGGAGACCCAGTACTTC. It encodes CSAVAGQETQYF.

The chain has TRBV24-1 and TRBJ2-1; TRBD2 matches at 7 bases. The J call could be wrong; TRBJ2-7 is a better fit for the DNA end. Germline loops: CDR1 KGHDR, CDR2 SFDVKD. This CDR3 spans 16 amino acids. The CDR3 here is CATSDSWTSDYNEQYF. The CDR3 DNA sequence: TGTGCCACCAGTGATTCGTGGACTAGTGACTACAATGAGCAGTACTTC.

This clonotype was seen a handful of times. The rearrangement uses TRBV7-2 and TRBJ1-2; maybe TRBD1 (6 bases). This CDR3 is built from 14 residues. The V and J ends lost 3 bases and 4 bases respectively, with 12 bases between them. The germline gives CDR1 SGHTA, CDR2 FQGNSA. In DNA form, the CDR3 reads TGTGCCAGCAGCTTCACAGGGATGGGCTATGGCTACACCTTC. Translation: CASSFTGMGYGYTF.

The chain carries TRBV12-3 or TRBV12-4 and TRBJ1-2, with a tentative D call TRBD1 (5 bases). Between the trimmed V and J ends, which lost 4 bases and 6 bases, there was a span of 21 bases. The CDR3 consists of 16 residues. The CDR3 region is CASSSGTARTSNGYTF. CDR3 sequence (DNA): TGTGCCAGCAGTTCCGGGACCGCTAGGACGAGTAATGGCTACACCTTC.

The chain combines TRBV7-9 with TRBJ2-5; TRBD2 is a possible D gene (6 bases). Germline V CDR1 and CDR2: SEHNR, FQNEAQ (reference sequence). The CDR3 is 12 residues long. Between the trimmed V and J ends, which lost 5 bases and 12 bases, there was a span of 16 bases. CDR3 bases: TGTGCCAGCAGCGGGGGACTTGGGGAAGAGTACTTC. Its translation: CASSGGLGEEYF.

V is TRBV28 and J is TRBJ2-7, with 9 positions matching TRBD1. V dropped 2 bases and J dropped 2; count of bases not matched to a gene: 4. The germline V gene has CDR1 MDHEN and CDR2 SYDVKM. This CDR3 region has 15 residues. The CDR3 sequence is CASSLGTGRAYEQYF. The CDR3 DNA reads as TGTGCCAGCAGTTTAGGGACAGGGAGGGCCTACGAGCAGTACTTC.

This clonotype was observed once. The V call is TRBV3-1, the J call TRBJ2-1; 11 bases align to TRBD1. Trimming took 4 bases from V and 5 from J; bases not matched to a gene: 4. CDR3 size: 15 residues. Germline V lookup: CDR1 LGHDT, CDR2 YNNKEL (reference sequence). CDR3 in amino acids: CASSLPGQGDNEQFF. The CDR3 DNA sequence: TGTGCCAGCAGCCTTCCGGGACAGGGGGACAATGAGCAGTTCTTC.